The 6 T cell receptor beta chains presented below share a single source sample, sequenced in a study of blood T cell repertoires in COVID-19. Clones were sequenced by immunoSEQ multiplex PCR, and TCRdb holds only the in-frame ones, with some missing. The data contain around 100,000 clones, less than 90% of them singletons. Sequencing was performed on peripheral blood. The receptors here all came from an elderly man with acute or convalescent COVID-19.

This chain connects TRBV6-5 to TRBJ1-2; D gene unclear. V lost 6 bases, J lost 8 bases, and 13 bases lay in between. The V gene's germline CDR1 is MNHEY and CDR2 SVGAGI. The length of the CDR3 is 12 residues. As DNA, the CDR3 is TGTGCCAGCAGCCGCCCCTCGGGGGGCTACACCTTC. Protein product: CASSRPSGGYTF.

V is TRBV28 and J is TRBJ2-1; 13 bases agree with TRBD2. Germline V gene sequence: CDR1 MDHEN, CDR2 SYDVKM. J lost 4 bases, V lost 5 bases, and 11 bases had no gene match. The CDR3 runs 18 residues. CDR3 DNA sequence: TGTGCCAGCAGTCCCACACGAACGACTAGCGGGAGGTACAATGAGCAGTTCTTC. Residues: CASSPTRTTSGRYNEQFF.

This clone appeared once. This chain joins TRBV11-2 and TRBJ2-7, with TRBD2 matching 10 bases. Unmatched junction bases numbered 10, after V lost 1 base and J lost 4 bases. From germline, CDR1 is SGHAT and CDR2 FQNNGV. The CDR3 is 17 residues long. As DNA, the CDR3 is TGTGCCAGCAGCTTAGTAAAGCGGGAGGGCCGTTTATACGAGCAGTACTTC. Translation: CASSLVKREGRLYEQYF.

The chain has TRBV6-5 and TRBJ1-6; TRBD1 matches 10 bases. This CDR3 has 14 amino acids. V shed 6 bases, J shed 10 bases, and the junction held 6 bases outside the gene matches. Per germline, CDR1 MNHEY and CDR2 SVGAGI. Written as DNA, the CDR3 is TGTGCCAGCAGCCTGGGACAGGGGCTATCACCCCTCCACTTT. Translated: CASSLGQGLSPLHF.

The V gene is TRBV19, the J gene TRBJ2-3; no reliable D call. This CDR3 has 12 amino acids. With 5 bases removed from V and 2 bases from J, the gap between germline ends came to 5 bases. Germline-derived CDR1 and CDR2 are LNHDA and SQIVND (reference sequence). This CDR3 reads CASSVSTDTQYF. CDR3 nucleotides: TGTGCCAGTAGTGTATCCACAGATACGCAGTATTTT.

The J gene is TRBJ2-7, the V gene TRBV30; a weak D match, TRBD1 (6 bases). Trimming left V 2 bases short and J 3 bases short, with 14 bases between. CDR1 is GTSNPN, CDR2 SVGIG, per germline (reference sequence). This CDR3 comprises 14 residues. CDR3 DNA: TGTGCCTGGAGTTTCAGGGGAAGGGGCTACGAGCAGTACTTC. Its protein product is CAWSFRGRGYEQYF.